What follows describes a single T cell receptor beta chain. An absence of ophthalmopathy progression within 18 months meant stable Graves' hyperthyroidism. The data stem from a study of T cells in Graves' hyperthyroidism and ophthalmopathy. Template material for amplifying TCR beta CDR3 regions consisted of RNA transcripts. The HTBI primer set was used in a first-round RT-PCR of the TCR CDR3. TCRdb processed the multiplex PCR reads anew with MiXCR; each CDR3 protein has one entry. Among about 620,000 distinct CDR3 sequences listed, 16% were seen once. The clonotype comes from a woman aged 25 to 39 with Graves' hyperthyroidism. Sequencing used blood.

The CDR3 here is CASSPDGPASSSGANVLTF. CDR3 DNA: TGCGCCAGCAGCCCAGATGGACCGGCAAGTTCTTCTGGGGCCAACGTCCTGACTTTC. The rearrangement joins TRBV5-1 to TRBJ2-6; D gene uncertain. From germline, CDR1 is SGHRS and CDR2 YFSETQ. The CDR3 contains 19 residues. Trimming stripped 4 bases from V and 1 base from J, with 21 bases between.